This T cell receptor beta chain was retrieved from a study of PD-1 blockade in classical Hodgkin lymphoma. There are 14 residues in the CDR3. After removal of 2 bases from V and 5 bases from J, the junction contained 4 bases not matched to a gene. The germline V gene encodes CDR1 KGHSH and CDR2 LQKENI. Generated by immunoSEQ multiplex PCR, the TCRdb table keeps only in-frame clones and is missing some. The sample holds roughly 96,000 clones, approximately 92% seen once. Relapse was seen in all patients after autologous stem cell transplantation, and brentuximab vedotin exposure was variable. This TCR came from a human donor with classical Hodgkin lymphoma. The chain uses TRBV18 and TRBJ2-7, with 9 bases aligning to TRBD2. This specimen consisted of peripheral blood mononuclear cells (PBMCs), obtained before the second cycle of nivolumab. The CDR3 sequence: CASSPWRTSDEQYF. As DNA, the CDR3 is TGTGCCAGCTCACCATGGAGGACTAGCGACGAGCAGTACTTC.